This TCR beta chain was documented in a study of neurological immune-mediated disorders. General study results and limits: Phylogenetic grouping assigned the repertoires of 18 of 34 multiple sclerosis patients to a single related-CDR3 cluster, which may represent a signature.

Many counts were recorded for this clonotype. Its antigen remains unidentified. TCRdb independently ran MiXCR on the 5' RACE reads; one entry per CDR3 protein. In the table there are some 66,000 distinct CDR3 sequences, less than 5.5% of which are singletons. Germline V gene sequence: CDR1 DFQATT, CDR2 SNEGSKA (reference sequence). V gave up 2 bases and J gave up 10 bases; unmatched junction bases: 26. This CDR3 has 19 residues. The sequenced sample consisted of PBMCs. This receptor was taken from a man in his thirties or forties with multiple sclerosis. The chain employs TRBV20-1 and TRBJ2-1, with TRBD2 identical over 7 bases. CDR3 sequence: CSARPIQSLGTTSSSEQFF. DNA for the CDR3: TGCAGTGCTAGACCGATTCAGTCTCTCGGGACTACCTCCTCATCAGAGCAGTTCTTC.